The clone carrying this TCR beta chain was counted ten times or more. This entry belongs to a study of blood T cells in healthy people across ages. Primed by a sample-barcoded 5' primer and a J-beta primer mix, a second PCR proceeded for 7 to 11 cycles. TCRdb reprocessed the 5' RACE reads with MiXCR, giving one entry per CDR3 protein. Of around 1.7 million distinct CDR3 sequences in the sample, over 25% were seen once. This CDR3 contains 15 residues. V dropped 0 bases and J dropped 4 bases, with 11 bases sitting between them. From germline, CDR1 is MGHRA and CDR2 YSYEKL. This chain connects TRBV4-1 to TRBJ2-3; possibly TRBD2 for D (5 bases). The source material was blood. This clonotype originated in a woman in her thirties in good health. The CDR3 DNA is TGCGCCAGCAGCCAAGAAGGAGGTTATCCAGATACGCAGTATTTT. Amino acids: CASSQEGGYPDTQYF.